The 27 T cell receptor beta chains in this list originate from one sample, sequenced in a study of blood T cell repertoires in COVID-19. Repertoires were generated with immunoSEQ multiplex PCR, while TCRdb's copy carries only in-frame clones and drops some. The sample yields around 160,000 clones, approximately 80% seen once. Material: peripheral blood. All receptors come from an elderly woman with acute or convalescent COVID-19.

DNA of the CDR3: TGCGCCAGCAGCCCCCTGCTGGGCAGCGGGGTAAATGAGCAGTTCTTC. Amino acids: CASSPLLGSGVNEQFF. The V call is TRBV5-1, the J call TRBJ2-1; 7 nucleotides agree with TRBD2. There are 16 residues in the CDR3. Germline loops: CDR1 SGHRS, CDR2 YFSETQ. The junction had 14 bases not matched to a gene; V was cut back by 4 bases and J by 7 bases.

The V gene is TRBV2, the J gene TRBJ1-1, with TRBD1 matching 7 bases. This CDR3 region has 17 residues. V dropped 0 bases and J dropped 7; count of bases not matched to a gene: 14. Germline V CDR1 and CDR2: SNHLY, FYNNEI. The CDR3 coding sequence is TGTGCCAGCAGTGAAGCTCGAGCGGATAGGGGGCCCCTTGAAGCTTTCTTT. Translated, it gives CASSEARADRGPLEAFF.

This chain links TRBV2 with TRBJ2-7; 13 nucleotides align to TRBD2. This CDR3 comprises 14 residues. CDR1 and CDR2 (germline): SNHLY, FYNNEI. Trimming at V came to 6 bases and at J to 4 bases, leaving 3 bases not matched to a gene. The CDR3 protein is CASRGTSGTYEQYF. In DNA, the CDR3 is TGTGCCAGCAGGGGGACTAGCGGGACTTACGAGCAGTACTTC.

This clone came up a few times. The chain combines TRBV5-1 with TRBJ2-1; D is perhaps TRBD1 (5 bases). The ends were cut back, 1 base at V and 7 bases at J, with 6 bases in the middle. The CDR3 has 12 amino acids. Germline V gene sequence: CDR1 SGHRS, CDR2 YFSETQ. CDR3 bases: TGCGCCAGCAGCTTGTCAGGGAATGAGCAGTTCTTC. Translating it yields CASSLSGNEQFF.

This chain links TRBV18 with TRBJ1-4; TRBD1 is a possible D gene (5 bases). The CDR3 loop spans 17 amino acids. V gave up 8 bases and J gave up 5 bases, with 24 bases separating them. Germline V gene data show CDR1 as KGHSH and CDR2 as LQKENI. The CDR3 bases are TGTGCCAGCACCGACAGAGCCCTCGGCGGTTGGAATGAAAAACTGTTTTTT. This encodes CASTDRALGGWNEKLFF.

V usage is TRBV5-1 and J usage is TRBJ2-1, with D tentatively TRBD2 (5 bases). Looked up from germline, CDR1 is SGHRS and CDR2 is YFSETQ. The CDR3 has 16 residues. The V gene lost 3 bases and the J gene lost 0 bases, with 13 bases spanning the gap. This chain's CDR3 is CASSSIAQSSYNEQFF. CDR3 nucleotides: TGCGCCAGCAGCTCGATAGCGCAGAGCTCCTACAATGAGCAGTTCTTC.

The genes are TRBV7-9 and TRBJ1-4; 8 bases line up with TRBD1. CDR3 length equals 15 residues. Germline lookup yields CDR1 SEHNR and CDR2 FQNEAQ (reference sequence). The ends lost 4 bases at V and 3 bases at J; junction bases unmatched: 4. CDR3 DNA sequence: TGTGCCAGCAGCTCCGGACAGGGTCCTAATGAAAAACTGTTTTTT. Translated: CASSSGQGPNEKLFF.

The rearrangement uses TRBV5-5 and TRBJ2-7; TRBD2 agrees at 13 bases. The junction had 7 bases not matched to a gene; V was cut back by 1 base and J by 3 bases. The V gene's germline CDR1 is SGHKS and CDR2 YYEKEE (reference sequence). The CDR3 has 17 residues. Written as DNA, the CDR3 is TGTGCCAGCAGCTTGAGTCTAGGACTAGCGGGGGACTACGAGCAGTACTTC. Residues: CASSLSLGLAGDYEQYF.

The V gene is TRBV6-6, the J gene TRBJ2-3, with a tentative D call TRBD2 (5 bases). Trimming stripped 5 bases from V and 8 bases from J, with 17 bases between. CDR1 and CDR2 (germline): MNHNY, SVGAGI (reference sequence). The CDR3 consists of 14 residues. The CDR3 bases are TGTGCCAGCAGTCAACTAGTAGGGTCTGCTACGCAGTATTTT. Its protein is CASSQLVGSATQYF.

The CDR3 nucleotides read TGTGCCAGCAGCCCCTCGGGACAGCGGAACACTGAAGCTTTCTTT. Residues: CASSPSGQRNTEAFF. The J gene is TRBJ1-1, the V gene TRBV7-3; 7 bases are a match to TRBD1. V lost 5 bases to trimming and J lost 1 base; unmatched junction nucleotides: 7. Germline assignment: CDR1 SGHTA and CDR2 FQGTGA. This CDR3 is 15 amino acids long.

V is TRBV11-2 and J is TRBJ2-2; 8 positions agree with TRBD1. The V segment lost 5 bases and the J segment 7 bases; nucleotides outside the gene matches: 3. The CDR3 loop spans 13 amino acids. From germline, CDR1 is SGHAT and CDR2 FQNNGV. CDR3 DNA: TGTGCCAGCAGCCCAGGGACAGGCGGGGAGCTGTTTTTT. It specifies CASSPGTGGELFF.

This sequence joins TRBV7-3 and TRBJ2-7, with 9 bases identical to TRBD2. CDR3 length: 15 residues. CDR1 is SGHTA, CDR2 FQGTGA, per germline. V was pared by 0 bases and J by 2 bases, with 2 bases of the junction left unmatched. The CDR3 reads CASSLTSGGTYEQYF. In DNA form, the CDR3 reads TGTGCCAGCAGCTTAACTAGCGGGGGCACCTACGAGCAGTACTTC.

The J gene is TRBJ1-3, the V gene TRBV19; D is uncertain. Germline lookup yields CDR1 LNHDA and CDR2 SQIVND (reference sequence). The length of the CDR3 is 14 residues. V lost 3 bases to trimming and J lost 4 bases, with 10 bases between them. In nucleotides, the CDR3 is TGTGCCAGTAGTATCCCTCTCTACGGAAACACCATATATTTT. Its protein is CASSIPLYGNTIYF.

The V gene is TRBV28, the J gene TRBJ1-2; D is ambiguous. V lost 6 bases, J lost 8 bases, and 10 bases lay in between. CDR1 and CDR2 (germline): MDHEN, SYDVKM. There are 11 residues in the CDR3. CDR3 residues: CASRSRGGYTF. In nucleotides, the CDR3 is TGTGCCAGCAGATCGAGAGGAGGCTACACCTTC.

The count of this clone is one. The chain uses TRBV7-9 and TRBJ1-1, with TRBD1 matching 7 bases. Trimming at V came to 3 bases and at J to 2 bases, leaving 3 bases not matched to a gene. CDR3 length: 14 residues. Germline assignment: CDR1 SEHNR and CDR2 FQNEAQ (reference sequence). The CDR3 nucleotides are TGTGCCAGCAGCTTGGGGACAGTCAACACTGAAGCTTTCTTT. Translated: CASSLGTVNTEAFF.

V is TRBV3-1 (or the pseudogene TRBV3-2) and J is TRBJ1-4; 7 bases line up with TRBD1. CDR1 is LGHDT and CDR2 is YNNKEL in the germline V gene (reference sequence). The CDR3 has 14 amino acids. V lost 6 bases to trimming and J lost 7 bases; unmatched junction nucleotides: 8. The CDR3 DNA sequence: TGTGCCAGCAGGTTCGGGACAGCCAGTGAAAAACTGTTTTTT. The encoded protein is CASRFGTASEKLFF.

The chain couples TRBV27 to TRBJ2-5, with D possibly being TRBD2 (5 bases). V was trimmed by 4 bases and J by 5 bases, leaving 14 bases between them. The CDR3 contains 14 residues. Germline lookup yields CDR1 MNHEY and CDR2 SMNVEV (reference sequence). The CDR3: CASSSSREWETQYF. The CDR3 DNA reads as TGTGCCAGCAGTTCGTCAAGGGAGTGGGAGACCCAGTACTTC.

The rearrangement links TRBV11-1 to TRBJ2-5; 8 nucleotides line up with TRBD2. Germline assignment: CDR1 SGHAT and CDR2 FQDESV (reference sequence). V trimming: 4 bases; J trimming: 4 bases; junction bases outside the gene matches: 2. This CDR3 has 13 residues. The CDR3 protein is CASSYTSGETQYF. CDR3 sequence (DNA): TGTGCCAGCAGCTATACTAGCGGAGAGACCCAGTACTTC.

The chain carries TRBV5-6 and TRBJ1-6; TRBD1 aligns across 8 bases. The V gene end was trimmed by 3 bases and the J gene end by 9 bases; junction bases not matched to a gene: 2. CDR3 length: 13 amino acids. The germline V gene has CDR1 SGHDT and CDR2 YYEEEE. The CDR3 is CASSSDRVSPLHF. CDR3 in DNA: TGTGCCAGCAGCTCGGACAGGGTTTCACCCCTCCACTTT.

This clone has just a few counts. The chain recombines TRBV2 with TRBJ1-5; maybe TRBD1 (6 bases). The V and J ends lost 7 bases and 7 bases respectively, with 17 bases between them. This CDR3 comprises 14 residues. Germline V gives CDR1 SNHLY, CDR2 FYNNEI. The CDR3 here is CASNRAAGDQPQHF. For the CDR3, the DNA is TGTGCCAGCAATCGAGCGGCAGGGGACCAGCCCCAGCATTTT. Variable domain in full (rest from reference TRBV2 and TRBJ1-5): EPEVTQTPSHQVTQMGQEVILRCVPISNHLYFYWYRQILGQKVEFLVSFYNNEISEKSEIFDDQFSVERPDGSNFTLKIRSTKLEDSAMYFCASNRAAGDQPQHFGDGTRLSIL.

The V and J genes are TRBV27 and TRBJ1-1, with D possibly matching TRBD1 (5 bases). Germline-derived CDR1 and CDR2 are MNHEY and SMNVEV (reference sequence). Trimming pared 4 bases from V and 4 bases from J, leaving 19 bases between. The CDR3 spans 16 residues. The CDR3 coding sequence is TGTGCCAGCAGTTCCCCTCCCCGCCAGGGTAGCACTGAAGCTTTCTTT. Translating it yields CASSSPPRQGSTEAFF.

This clone has only a few counts. V is TRBV5-1 and J is TRBJ2-7, with 11 nucleotides matching TRBD2. The CDR3 extends over 15 amino acids. The V gene end was trimmed by 5 bases and the J gene end by 2 bases; junction bases not matched to a gene: 6. CDR1 is SGHRS, CDR2 YFSETQ, per germline. Here the CDR3 reads CASRSTTSGAYEQYF. The DNA of the CDR3 is TGCGCCAGCAGGTCCACGACTAGCGGGGCCTACGAGCAGTACTTC.

V gene TRBV19 combines with J gene TRBJ1-2, with TRBD1 matching over 11 bases. CDR3 length: 16 residues. Trimming took 6 bases from V and 7 from J; bases not matched to a gene: 13. CDR1 is LNHDA and CDR2 is SQIVND in the germline V gene (reference sequence). Here the CDR3 DNA reads TGTGCCAGTAGGGTCCCCCCGGGACAGGGGGATGGTGGCTACACCTTC. Translation: CASRVPPGQGDGGYTF.

This CDR3 reads CASSRAGGEQYF. As DNA, the CDR3 is TGCGCCAGCAGCAGAGCGGGGGGGGAGCAGTACTTC. The chain combines TRBV5-1 with TRBJ2-7; 10 bases match TRBD2. The CDR3 spans 12 residues. Per the germline V gene, CDR1 is SGHRS and CDR2 is YFSETQ. V dropped 4 bases and J dropped 7; count of bases not matched to a gene: 2.

This clone has just a few counts. The chain recombines TRBV19 with TRBJ2-7, with D unresolved. The CDR3 runs to 11 residues. The V gene lost 4 bases and the J gene lost 5 bases, with 6 bases spanning the gap. Germline values: CDR1 LNHDA, CDR2 SQIVND (reference sequence). The DNA of the CDR3 is TGTGCCAGTAGTAATCAGAACGAGCAGTACTTC. It is translated as CASSNQNEQYF.

This clone was observed a few times. V gene TRBV29-1 combines with J gene TRBJ2-2; D perhaps matches TRBD1 (5 bases). CDR1 is SQVTM and CDR2 is ANQGSEA in the germline V gene. The length of the CDR3 is 15 residues. Deletions cut 1 base from V and 0 bases from J, with 9 bases between. In nucleotides, the CDR3 is TGCAGCGTTGAAGGGTGGACACCGAACACCGGGGAGCTGTTTTTT. This codes for CSVEGWTPNTGELFF.

The genes are TRBV28 and TRBJ2-5; possibly TRBD2 for D (7 bases). The CDR3 runs 16 residues. Germline V CDR1 and CDR2: MDHEN, SYDVKM. V dropped 6 bases and J dropped 4 bases, with 21 bases sitting between them. CDR3 protein: CASRENNRGAPETQYF. The CDR3 coding sequence is TGTGCCAGCAGGGAAAATAACCGGGGGGCTCCAGAGACCCAGTACTTC.